This TCR beta chain was recovered during a study of cytomegalovirus exposure and HLA in healthy donors. General study points: Later analysis demonstrated an association between a missense DCLRE1C variant and TCR beta V- and J-gene trimming. Some public TCRs appeared in many individuals, while most sequences were rare.

Healthy bone marrow donors supplied every sample. This CDR3 spans 13 amino acids. The V and J ends lost 4 bases and 9 bases respectively, with 13 bases between them. Germline V gene lookup returns CDR1 SGHVS and CDR2 FQNEAQ. PCR used 60 Vbeta primers and 13 Jbeta primers. Libraries were prepared by immunoSEQ multiplex PCR; TCRdb keeps only in-frame clonotypes and omits some of them. Of 100,000 to 150,000 clones in the sample, roughly four fifths were seen once. Of note for this clone: Its cognate antigen is unknown.

The clonotype comes from a male donor in good health and CMV-seronegative. The chain couples TRBV7-8 to TRBJ2-1; no clear D gene. What was sequenced was PBMCs. CDR3 sequence: CASSSNREREQFF. CDR3 DNA sequence: TGTGCCAGCAGCTCGAACCGAGAACGTGAGCAGTTCTTC.